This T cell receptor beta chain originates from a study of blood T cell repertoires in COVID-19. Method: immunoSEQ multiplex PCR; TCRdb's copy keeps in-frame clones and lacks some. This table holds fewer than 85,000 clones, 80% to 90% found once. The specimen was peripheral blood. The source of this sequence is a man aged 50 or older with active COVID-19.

The DNA for the CDR3 is TGTGCCAGCCAAAGTGGGGGGGTGGGAACTGAAGCTTTCTTT. Translating gives CASQSGGVGTEAFF. This chain joins TRBV2 and TRBJ1-1; D might be TRBD1 (5 bases). The V and J ends lost 8 bases and 5 bases respectively, with 18 bases between them. The CDR3 extends over 14 amino acids. Germline CDR1 and CDR2: SNHLY and FYNNEI.